The 4 T cell receptor beta chains below come from one sample, sequenced in a study of shared clonotypes between healthy human individuals. Generated by immunoSEQ multiplex PCR, the TCRdb table keeps only in-frame clones and is missing some. The data hold roughly 2 million clones, with roughly 96% observed a single time. Sequenced input: naive CD4+ T cells sorted from blood. Subset defined: CD45RA+ positively selected. These TCRs come from a man aged 18 to 29 in good health.

The chain is built from TRBV19 and TRBJ1-1; TRBD1 agrees at 7 bases. Germline CDR1 LNHDA, CDR2 SQIVND (reference sequence). This CDR3 contains 14 residues. V lost 5 bases, J lost 6 bases, and 9 bases stayed unmatched. This CDR3 reads CASSFRQGAAEAFF. In nucleotides, the CDR3 is TGTGCCAGTAGTTTCAGACAGGGAGCCGCTGAAGCTTTCTTT.

The V and J genes are TRBV10-1 and TRBJ2-1; TRBD2 aligns across 10 bases. Germline values: CDR1 WNHNN, CDR2 SYGVQD (reference sequence). The CDR3 sequence is 16 residues long. With V trimmed by 3 bases and J by 4 bases, 6 bases remained unmatched. CDR3 protein: CASSEGLAASYNEQFF. The CDR3 region has the DNA TGCGCCAGCAGTGAAGGACTAGCGGCTTCATACAATGAGCAGTTCTTC.

The V gene is TRBV6-4, the J gene TRBJ2-7; either TRBD1 or TRBD2 may fit D (5 bases each). CDR1 is MRHNA and CDR2 is SNTAGT in the germline V gene. Trimming took 4 bases from V and 5 from J, leaving 12 bases between them. The CDR3 covers 13 residues. The CDR3 DNA is TGTGCCAGCAGTGTCGGGACGGCGCACGAGCAGTACTTC. Protein product: CASSVGTAHEQYF.

V usage is TRBV19 and J usage is TRBJ1-3; D is perhaps TRBD1 (5 bases). The CDR3 has 15 amino acids. The ends were cut back, 5 bases at V and 1 base at J, with 12 bases in the middle. The germline V gene has CDR1 LNHDA and CDR2 SQIVND (reference sequence). Written as DNA, the CDR3 is TGTGCCAGTAGTCTTAGCGGGGGATCTGGAAACACCATATATTTT. Translation: CASSLSGGSGNTIYF. The variable domain in full, completed from reference TRBV19 and TRBJ1-3, reads DGGITQSPKYLFRKEGQNVTLSCEQNLNHDAMYWYRQDPGQGLRLIYYSQIVNDFQKGDIAEGYSVSREKKESFPLTVTSAQKNPTAFYLCASSLSGGSGNTIYFGEGSWLTVV.